This T cell receptor (beta chain) stems from a study of blood T cells in healthy people across ages. Background on the study: When template switching was applied, about one barcoded beta molecule was captured per two T cells.

This clonotype occurred a few times. A sample-barcoded 5' primer and a J-beta primer mix were used in a second PCR of roughly 7 to 11 cycles. TCRdb reprocessed the 5' RACE reads via MiXCR and lists one record per CDR3 protein. This table has 750,000 to 950,000 distinct CDR3 sequences, 25% to 30% appearing once. With each sample, at least 5 micrograms of total RNA were extracted. This sample was shared with a second study, whose subject was T cells of mothers and their children.

Sequenced: blood. This receptor was identified in a woman aged 40 to 49 in good health.

The CDR3 here is CASSKREWGGEGTYEQYF. CDR3 in DNA: TGTGCCAGCAGCAAACGGGAATGGGGAGGGGAGGGAACCTACGAGCAGTACTTC. The rearrangement uses TRBV21-1 and TRBJ2-7; the DNA was not compared with TRBD2, the D call given in the table. TRBV21-1 is given as a pseudogene. The CDR3 spans 18 residues.